This T cell receptor beta chain came from a study of technical replicates of blood from several donors. The sample holds one count of this clone. Here immunoSEQ multiplex PCR was the method, and the copy in TCRdb shows in-frame clones only, minus some. The data show approximately 70,000 clones, with about 94% seen just once and 0.3% to 0.45% held by the top ten. The CDR3 covers 14 residues. J gave up 3 bases and V 5 bases, and 4 bases lay outside the gene matches. Germline V gene sequence: CDR1 GTSNPN, CDR2 SVGIG (reference sequence). Sequencing was carried out using T cells isolated from PBMCs. The chain employs TRBV30 and TRBJ2-2; 9 nucleotides agree with TRBD1. The receptor was derived from a human donor in good health. Here the CDR3 reads CAWGGQGDTGELFF. As DNA, the CDR3 is TGTGCCTGGGGGGGACAGGGCGACACCGGGGAGCTGTTTTTT.